A single sample gave rise to the 5 T cell receptor beta chains below, sequenced in a study of STAT5B mutations in CD4+ large granular lymphocyte leukemia. Clones were sequenced by immunoSEQ multiplex PCR, and TCRdb holds only the in-frame ones, with some missing. The sample has roughly 48,000 clones, roughly 72% seen once. Sequences were obtained from CD4+ T cells from blood buffy coats. All receptors derive from a human donor in good health.

The chain combines TRBV2 with TRBJ2-5; either TRBD1 or TRBD2 may supply D (6 bases each). Germline V gene data show CDR1 as SNHLY and CDR2 as FYNNEI. V dropped 3 bases and J dropped 5 bases, with 19 bases sitting between them. The CDR3 sequence is 16 residues long. The CDR3 spells CASSDGRFVGGETQYF. CDR3 DNA sequence: TGTGCCAGCAGTGATGGTCGTTTTGTAGGGGGGGAGACCCAGTACTTC.

The V call is TRBV28, the J call TRBJ2-5; 7 bases line up with TRBD2. CDR1 and CDR2 (germline): MDHEN, SYDVKM. With 3 bases clipped from V and 5 bases from J, the junction kept 6 bases outside the gene matches. This CDR3 spans 14 amino acids. CDR3 nucleotides: TGTGCCAGCAGTTTTGTGGGGGGGTGGGAGACCCAGTACTTC. Translating gives CASSFVGGWETQYF.

The DNA of the CDR3 is TGTGCCAGCAGCCTCCGGGACAGGGCTAACACCATATATTTT. Its translation: CASSLRDRANTIYF. The rearrangement links TRBV13 to TRBJ1-3; 9 positions agree with TRBD1. Germline CDR1 PRHDT, CDR2 FYEKMQ (reference sequence). The ends lost 5 bases at V and 7 bases at J; junction bases unmatched: 6. This CDR3 has 14 residues.

This chain joins TRBV5-1 and TRBJ1-1; possibly TRBD1 for D (6 bases). V lost 2 bases and J lost 1, with 18 bases in between. The CDR3 contains 17 residues. Germline V gene sequence: CDR1 SGHRS, CDR2 YFSETQ. The CDR3 DNA reads as TGCGCCAGCAGCTTAAGGGGGGGCGGATATTCGAACACTGAAGCTTTCTTT. Translating gives CASSLRGGGYSNTEAFF.

The chain carries TRBV11-2 and TRBJ1-1, with a possible D match to TRBD1 (6 bases). Trimming removed 3 bases from V and 4 bases from J, with 9 bases in between. The CDR3 runs to 13 residues. CDR1 SGHAT and CDR2 FQNNGV come from the germline V gene. The CDR3 DNA reads TGTGCCAGCAGCTTTGGGGGGCCCACTGAAGCTTTCTTT. Translation: CASSFGGPTEAFF.